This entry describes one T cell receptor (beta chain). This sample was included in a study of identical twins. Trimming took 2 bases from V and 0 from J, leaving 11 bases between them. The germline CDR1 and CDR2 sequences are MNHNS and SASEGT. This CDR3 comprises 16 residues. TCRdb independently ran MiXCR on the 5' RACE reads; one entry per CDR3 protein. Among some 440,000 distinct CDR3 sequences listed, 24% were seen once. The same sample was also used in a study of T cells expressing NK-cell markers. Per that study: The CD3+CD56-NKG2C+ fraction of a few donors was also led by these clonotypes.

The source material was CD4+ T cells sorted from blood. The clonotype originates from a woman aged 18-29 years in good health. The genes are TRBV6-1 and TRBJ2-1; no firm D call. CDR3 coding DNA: TGTGCCAGCAGTGAACAGCCTCAGAGCTCCTACAATGAGCAGTTCTTC. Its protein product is CASSEQPQSSYNEQFF.